This paragraph covers one T cell receptor (beta chain) sequence. The specificity of this receptor is unknown. No per-base quality is available; no much larger clone lies one base away. CDR1 and CDR2, looked up from the germline V gene (reference sequence), are MNHNY and SVGAGI. Counted from cysteine to phenylalanine, this CDR3 has 11 amino acids. Only the CDR3 part of the read is kept: 33 bases, read in frame from the first base. To sequence the TCRbeta CDR3 region, genomic DNA was isolated from the sorted cells. TCRbeta CDR3 regions were sequenced using the immunoSEQ Assay. TCRdb mirrors the immuneACCESS table, restricted to in-frame sequences. Some clones are absent from its copies; in checked studies, under half trace to an unresolved V gene, and the reason for the others is unknown. For this sample there are roughly 32,000 clones; roughly 91% appear just once. The ten largest clones represent around 3.8% of the sample.

Patients with a history of autoimmune disease or receiving systemic immunosuppression were excluded from the trial. Peripheral blood for TCR sequencing was collected from all dose cohorts at baseline, on cycle 4 day 1, and on cycle 7 day 1. Samples came from an open-label, multicenter, first-in-human phase I dose-escalation trial of ivuxolimab. Adults with locally advanced or metastatic melanoma, renal cell, hepatocellular, or head and neck squamous cell carcinoma were enrolled in the trial. Before TCR sequencing, CD4+ T cells and CD8+ T cells from peripheral blood were sorted into separate populations. The data are from a study of OX40 agonist ivuxolimab in advanced cancers. Some background on the complete study: The costimulatory receptor OX40 (CD134) was targeted by ivuxolimab, a fully human IgG2 agonistic monoclonal antibody. Intravenous ivuxolimab was administered to patients every 2 weeks at six dose levels: 0.01, 0.1, 0.3, 1.5, 3 and 10 mg/kg. Among the approximately 50 dose-escalation patients, approximately 20 had hepatocellular carcinoma, roughly 15 melanoma, 9 renal cell carcinoma and 9 head and neck cancer. In the dose-escalation cohort, around four fifths of patients were male, and the mean age was about 55 years, with a range of roughly 20 to 80. Prior anti-PD-1, anti-PD-L1 or anti-CTLA-4 therapy was permitted, and about two fifths of dose-escalation patients had received checkpoint inhibitors. Partial responses occurred in three dose-escalation patients: two with cutaneous melanoma and one with hepatocellular carcinoma. Peripheral TCRbeta sequencing was intended to test whether TCR sequence diversity was altered and clonal T-cell expansion was caused by ivuxolimab. The monotherapy dose-escalation portion (N of about 50 patients) of the phase I ivuxolimab trial is reported in the paper. The paper's findings and limits, for the study overall: In partial responders in the 0.1-3.0 mg/kg groups, normalized peripheral clonal expansion was found to be among the lowest, especially among CD8+ T cells. On average, CD8+ T cells showed more expanded clones than CD4+ T cells after ivuxolimab. Low levels of normalized T-cell clonal expansion were also seen in some nonresponding patients. The antigen specificity of the clonally expanded peripheral T cells was not determined. At doses of 0.1 to 3.0 mg/kg, clonal expansion of both CD4+ and CD8+ blood T cells was observed from baseline to week 6.

Recombination connected TRBV6-6 to TRBJ2-5; the D gene is not confidently resolved. The DNA end favors TRBJ2-7, so the J call may be wrong. Sequenced here: CD4+ or CD8+ T cells sorted from blood, sampled in a trial of the OX40 agonist ivuxolimab. The sequence was obtained from an adult with an advanced solid tumor such as melanoma, head and neck, liver or kidney cancer. The bases read TGTGCCACCTCGGTGCGCTACGAGCAGTACTTC. It specifies CATSVRYEQYF.